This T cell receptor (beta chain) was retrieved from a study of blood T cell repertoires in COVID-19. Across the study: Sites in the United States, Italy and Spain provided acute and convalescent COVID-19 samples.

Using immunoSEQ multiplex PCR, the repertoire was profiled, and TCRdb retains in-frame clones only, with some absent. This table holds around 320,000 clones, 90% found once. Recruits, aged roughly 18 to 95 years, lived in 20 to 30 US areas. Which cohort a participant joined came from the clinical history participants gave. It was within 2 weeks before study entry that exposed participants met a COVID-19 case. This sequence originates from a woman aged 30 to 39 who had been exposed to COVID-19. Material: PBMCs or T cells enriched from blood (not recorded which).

This CDR3 reads CASEIERGGYGTQYF. CDR3 coding DNA: TGTGCCAGCGAAATAGAACGGGGGGGTTACGGGACCCAGTACTTC. This sequence joins TRBV6-5 and TRBJ2-5; 8 bases align to TRBD2. Germline CDR1 is MNHEY and CDR2 is SVGAGI. The CDR3 runs to 15 residues. The trim removed 8 bases at V and 7 bases at J, leaving 15 bases unmatched.